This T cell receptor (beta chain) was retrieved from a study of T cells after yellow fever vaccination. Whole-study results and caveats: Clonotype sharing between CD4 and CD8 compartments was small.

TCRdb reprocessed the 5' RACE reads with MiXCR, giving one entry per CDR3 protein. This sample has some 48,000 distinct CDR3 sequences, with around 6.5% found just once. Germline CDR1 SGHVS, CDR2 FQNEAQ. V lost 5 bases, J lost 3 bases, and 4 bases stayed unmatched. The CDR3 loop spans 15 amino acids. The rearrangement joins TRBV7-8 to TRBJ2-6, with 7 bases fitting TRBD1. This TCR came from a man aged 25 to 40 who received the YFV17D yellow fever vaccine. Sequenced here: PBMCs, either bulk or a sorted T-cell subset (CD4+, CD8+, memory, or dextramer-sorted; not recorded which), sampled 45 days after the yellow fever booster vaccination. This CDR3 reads CASSLTGVGANVLTF. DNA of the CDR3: TGTGCCAGCAGCCTAACAGGGGTTGGGGCCAACGTCCTGACTTTC.